This record concerns one TCR beta chain sequence. The target antigen is unknown. Time point described: blood 4 weeks post-SBRT, at nephrectomy. Stated treatment: 15 Gy SBRT to primary tumor, nephrectomy 4 weeks later. Nephrectomy followed 15 Gy stereotactic body radiation by 4 weeks. The data were taken from a study of radiation and T cells in renal cell carcinoma. Overall study results and limits: From baseline, blood top tumor clonotypes peaked at 2 weeks post-radiation.

Germline V gives CDR1 SGHTA, CDR2 FQGNSA. The CDR3 sequence is 14 residues long. V lost 5 bases to trimming and J lost 3 bases; unmatched junction nucleotides: 6. Clones were sequenced by immunoSEQ multiplex PCR, and TCRdb holds only the in-frame ones, with some missing. The top ten hold about 6.8% of the sample, which has 50,000 to 65,000 clones, about three quarters seen once. The rearrangement uses TRBV7-2 and TRBJ1-1; 7 nucleotides match TRBD1. Sequencing was performed on blood, taken from a patient whose treatment included radiotherapy and nephrectomy. This receptor was identified in a man aged 55 to 70 with renal cell carcinoma. In DNA, the CDR3 is TGTGCCAGCAGCACTCGCACAGGGGACACTGAAGCTTTCTTT. This encodes CASSTRTGDTEAFF.